This T cell receptor (beta chain) was identified during a study of CD8 T cells in ankylosing spondylitis. Findings and limits, study-wide: The authors reported significant enrichment of disease-linked clones in matched ankylosing spondylitis synovial fluid. Certain motif variants had earlier appeared in reactive arthritis synovial fluid and blood.

Making the TCR beta libraries involved quantitative 5'-RACE with molecular barcodes. MiXCR was run by TCRdb on the 5' RACE reads, yielding one entry per CDR3 protein. The data contain roughly 240,000 distinct CDR3 sequences, under 35% of them singletons. This CDR3 has 15 residues. Trimming removed 5 bases from V and 2 bases from J, with 13 bases in between. CDR1 and CDR2 from the germline V gene are SNHLY and FYNNEI. Comment on this clonotype: Antigen unknown.

V and J are TRBV2 and TRBJ1-5, with a weak D call TRBD1 (5 bases). The sequence came from a male donor with ankylosing spondylitis or in good health (not recorded which). The material sequenced was blood, either unsorted or a sorted T cell fraction (not recorded which). CDR3 residues: CASSQGPSGNQPQHF. The CDR3 coding sequence is TGTGCCAGCAGTCAGGGTCCCAGTGGCAATCAGCCCCAGCATTTT.